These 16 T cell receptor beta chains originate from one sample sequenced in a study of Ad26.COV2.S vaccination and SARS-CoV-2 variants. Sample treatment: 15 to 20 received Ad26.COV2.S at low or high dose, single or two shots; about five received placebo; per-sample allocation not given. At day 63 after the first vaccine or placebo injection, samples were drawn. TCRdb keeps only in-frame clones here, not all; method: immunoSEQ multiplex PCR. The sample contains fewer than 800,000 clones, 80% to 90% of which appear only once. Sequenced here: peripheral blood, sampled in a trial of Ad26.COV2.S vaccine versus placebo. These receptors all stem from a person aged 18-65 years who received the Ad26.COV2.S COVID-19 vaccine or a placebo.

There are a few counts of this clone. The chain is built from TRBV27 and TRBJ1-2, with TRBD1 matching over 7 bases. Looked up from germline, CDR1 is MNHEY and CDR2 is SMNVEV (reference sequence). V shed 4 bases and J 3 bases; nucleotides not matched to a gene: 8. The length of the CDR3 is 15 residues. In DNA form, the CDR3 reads TGTGCCAGCAGTTCACGGGACAGCGCTTACTATGGCTACACCTTC. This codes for CASSSRDSAYYGYTF.

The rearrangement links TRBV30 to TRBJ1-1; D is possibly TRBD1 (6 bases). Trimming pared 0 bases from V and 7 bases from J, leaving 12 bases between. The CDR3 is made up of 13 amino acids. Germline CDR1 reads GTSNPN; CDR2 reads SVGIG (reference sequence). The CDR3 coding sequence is TGTGCCTGGAGTGTACACCGAGGGGGTGAAGCTTTCTTT. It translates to CAWSVHRGGEAFF.

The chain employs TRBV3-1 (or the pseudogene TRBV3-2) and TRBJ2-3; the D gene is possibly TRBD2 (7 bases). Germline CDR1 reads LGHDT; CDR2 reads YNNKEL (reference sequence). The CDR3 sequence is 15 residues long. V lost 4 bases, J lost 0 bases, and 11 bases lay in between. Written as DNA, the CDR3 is TGTGCCAGCAGCCCCCGGGGGGCGAGCACAGATACGCAGTATTTT. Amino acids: CASSPRGASTDTQYF.

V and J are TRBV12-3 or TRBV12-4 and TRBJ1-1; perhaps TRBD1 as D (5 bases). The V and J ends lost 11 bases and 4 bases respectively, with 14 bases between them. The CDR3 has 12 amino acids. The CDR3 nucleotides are TGTGCCGGGGGAGGACCAGGCACTGAAGCTTTCTTT. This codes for CAGGGPGTEAFF.

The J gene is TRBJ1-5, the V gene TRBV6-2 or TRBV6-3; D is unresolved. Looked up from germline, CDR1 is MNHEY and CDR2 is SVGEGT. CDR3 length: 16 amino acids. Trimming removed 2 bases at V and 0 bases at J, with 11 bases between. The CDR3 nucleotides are TGTGCCAGCAGTTACAGAGGATACTATAGCAATCAGCCCCAGCATTTT. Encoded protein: CASSYRGYYSNQPQHF.

Written as DNA, the CDR3 is TGTGCCAGTAGTACTCAGGACGGCCGGCCCCAGCATTTT. This codes for CASSTQDGRPQHF. The chain links TRBV19 to TRBJ1-5; no firm D call. The CDR3 is 13 amino acids. V gave up 4 bases and J gave up 9 bases, with 13 bases separating them. Germline V gene sequence: CDR1 LNHDA, CDR2 SQIVND (reference sequence).

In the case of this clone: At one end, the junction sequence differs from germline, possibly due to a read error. CDR3 in amino acids: CASSEGFKQFF. CDR3 DNA: TGTGCCAGTAGTGAGGGCTTTAAGCAGTTCTTC. This rearrangement joins TRBV2 to TRBJ2-1; D might be TRBD2 (5 bases). CDR3 length equals 11 residues. Germline V CDR1 and CDR2: SNHLY, FYNNEI.

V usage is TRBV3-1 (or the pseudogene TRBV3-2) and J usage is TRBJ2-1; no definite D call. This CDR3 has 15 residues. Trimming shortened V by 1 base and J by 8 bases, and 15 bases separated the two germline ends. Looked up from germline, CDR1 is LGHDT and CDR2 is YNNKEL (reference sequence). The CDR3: CASSQGTPVNDEQFF. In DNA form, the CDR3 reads TGTGCCAGCAGCCAAGGGACCCCCGTTAACGATGAGCAGTTCTTC.

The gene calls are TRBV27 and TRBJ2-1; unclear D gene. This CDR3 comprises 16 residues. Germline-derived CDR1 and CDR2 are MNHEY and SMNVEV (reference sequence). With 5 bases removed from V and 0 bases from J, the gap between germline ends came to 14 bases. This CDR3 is CASSPPSGSSYNEQFF. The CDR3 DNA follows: TGTGCCAGCAGTCCCCCTAGTGGGTCCTCCTACAATGAGCAGTTCTTC.

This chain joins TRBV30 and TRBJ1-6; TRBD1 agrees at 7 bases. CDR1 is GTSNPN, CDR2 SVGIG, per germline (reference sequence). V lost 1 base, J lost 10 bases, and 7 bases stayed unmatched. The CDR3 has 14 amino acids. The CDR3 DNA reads TGTGCCTGGAGTGGAGGGGGCCTTGAATCACCCCTCCACTTT. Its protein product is CAWSGGGLESPLHF.

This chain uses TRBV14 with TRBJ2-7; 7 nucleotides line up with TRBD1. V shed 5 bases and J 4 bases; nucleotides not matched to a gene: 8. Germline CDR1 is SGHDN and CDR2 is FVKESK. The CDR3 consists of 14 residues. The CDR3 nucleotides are TGTGCCAGCAGCGTAGGGACAGATCTTTACGAGCAGTACTTC. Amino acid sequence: CASSVGTDLYEQYF.

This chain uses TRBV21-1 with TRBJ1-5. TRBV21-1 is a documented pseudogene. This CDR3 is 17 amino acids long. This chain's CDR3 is CASSTRRWGARDQPQHF. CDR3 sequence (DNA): TGTGCCAGCAGCACCCGAAGGTGGGGGGCGCGAGATCAGCCCCAGCATTTT.

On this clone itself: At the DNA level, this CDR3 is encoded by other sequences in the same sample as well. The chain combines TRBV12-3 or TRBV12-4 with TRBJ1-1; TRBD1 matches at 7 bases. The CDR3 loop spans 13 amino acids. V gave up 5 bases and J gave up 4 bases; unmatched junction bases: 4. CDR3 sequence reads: CASSPTGSTEAFF. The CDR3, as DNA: TGTGCCAGCAGTCCGACAGGGTCCACTGAAGCTTTCTTT.

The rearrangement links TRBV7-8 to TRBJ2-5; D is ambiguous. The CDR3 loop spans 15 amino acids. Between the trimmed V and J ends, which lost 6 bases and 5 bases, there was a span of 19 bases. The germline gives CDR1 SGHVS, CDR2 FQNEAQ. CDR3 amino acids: CASSSLVEPVETQYF. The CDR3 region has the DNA TGTGCCAGCAGTAGCTTGGTAGAGCCAGTCGAGACCCAGTACTTC.

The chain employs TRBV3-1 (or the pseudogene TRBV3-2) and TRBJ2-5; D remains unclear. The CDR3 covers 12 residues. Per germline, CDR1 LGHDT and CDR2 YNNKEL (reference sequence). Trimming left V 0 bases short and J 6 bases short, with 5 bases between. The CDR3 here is CASSQDRKTQYF. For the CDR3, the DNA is TGTGCCAGCAGCCAAGATAGGAAGACCCAGTACTTC.

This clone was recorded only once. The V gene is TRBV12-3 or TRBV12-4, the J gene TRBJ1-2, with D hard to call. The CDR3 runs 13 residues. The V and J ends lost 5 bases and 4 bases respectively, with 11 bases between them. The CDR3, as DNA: TGTGCCAGCAGTGTAAGACATATCTATGGCTACACCTTC. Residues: CASSVRHIYGYTF.